These 8 T cell receptor beta chains came from one sample sequenced in a study of OX40 agonist ivuxolimab in advanced cancers. Some clones are missing from TCRdb's copy, which holds only in-frame ones; the method was immunoSEQ multiplex PCR. The sample has 25,000 to 35,000 clones; 84% are singletons. The sequencing used CD4+ or CD8+ T cells sorted from blood, collected in a trial of the OX40 agonist ivuxolimab. The receptors shown here come from an adult with an advanced solid tumor such as melanoma, head and neck, liver or kidney cancer.

The rearrangement joins TRBV7-2 to TRBJ1-4; possible D gene TRBD1, 5 bases. Trimming left V 6 bases short and J 0 bases short, with 20 bases between. CDR1 SGHTA and CDR2 FQGNSA come from the germline V gene. CDR3 size: 18 residues. The CDR3 DNA reads TGTGCCAGCAGTCTCACCGGGACGGTAGCTGCAACTAATGAAAAACTGTTTTTT. Its protein product is CASSLTGTVAATNEKLFF.

In its sample, this clone was seen a few times. This sequence joins TRBV2 and TRBJ1-2, with D perhaps matching TRBD1 (6 bases). Germline CDR1 and CDR2: SNHLY and FYNNEI. Trimming cost V 9 bases and J 2 bases, with 10 bases left between them. There are 12 residues in the CDR3. DNA for the CDR3: TGTGCCAGGAATACAGGGAACTATGGCTACACCTTC. This codes for CARNTGNYGYTF.

Here the CDR3 DNA reads TGCGCCAGCAGCCCGAGTAGGAACACCGGGGAGCTGTTTTTT. Its protein product is CASSPSRNTGELFF. The chain employs TRBV4-1 and TRBJ2-2; D remains unclear. CDR1 and CDR2 from the germline V gene are MGHRA and YSYEKL. V was clipped by 4 bases and J by 1 base, with 7 bases between them. The CDR3 is 14 residues long.

The gene calls are TRBV11-2 and TRBJ2-7; 11 bases line up with TRBD2. Germline V CDR1 and CDR2: SGHAT, FQNNGV. Trimming at V came to 5 bases and at J to 1 base, leaving 7 bases not matched to a gene. The CDR3 extends over 16 amino acids. The CDR3 is CASSIGLAGTSYEQYF. The CDR3 nucleotides are TGTGCCAGCAGCATTGGACTAGCGGGCACTTCCTACGAGCAGTACTTC.

The rearrangement joins TRBV7-9 to TRBJ1-2; TRBD1 matches 9 bases. CDR1 is SEHNR and CDR2 is FQNEAQ in the germline V gene (reference sequence). V dropped 3 bases and J dropped 8; count of bases not matched to a gene: 7. The CDR3 covers 14 residues. CDR3 loop: CASSFGQGLEGYTF. The CDR3 DNA follows: TGTGCCAGCAGCTTTGGACAGGGGCTTGAGGGCTACACCTTC.

This clone showed up just a few times. J is TRBJ2-3 and V is TRBV6-4; 9 nucleotides line up with TRBD2. CDR1 is MRHNA and CDR2 is SNTAGT in the germline V gene. Losses at the gene ends were 0 bases for V and 6 bases for J; bases not matched to a gene: 4. The CDR3 consists of 15 residues. CDR3 bases: TGTGCCAGCAGTGACTCGGCGGGGGGGATGGATACGCAGTATTTT. Translated: CASSDSAGGMDTQYF.

The chain has TRBV5-6 and TRBJ2-5; TRBD2 might be the D (6 bases). The J call may be in error: the DNA end matches TRBJ2-7 better. Germline CDR1 SGHDT, CDR2 YYEEEE. CDR3 length equals 15 residues. CDR3 sequence (DNA): TGTGCCAGCAGCTTCCCTAGCGTTACCGACTACGAGCAGTACTTC. It encodes CASSFPSVTDYEQYF.

The chain recombines TRBV6-1 with TRBJ1-1; D gene uncertain. The V gene lost 9 bases and the J gene lost 5 bases, with 13 bases spanning the gap. This CDR3 comprises 12 residues. Germline V CDR1 and CDR2: MNHNS, SASEGT. The CDR3 DNA follows: TGTGCCAGTAACCCGAGCCGGACTGAAGCTTTCTTT. Translating it yields CASNPSRTEAFF.